Shown below are 15 T cell receptor beta chains from a single sample sequenced in a study of shared clonotypes between healthy human individuals. Libraries were prepared by immunoSEQ multiplex PCR; TCRdb keeps only in-frame clonotypes and omits some of them. The sample consists of 2 million to 2.5 million clones, 90% to 95% of them appearing once. Terminally differentiated effector memory CD45RA+ cells were excluded by CCR7 positive selection of CD45RO-negative cells. Sequencing was done on a sample of naive CD8+ T cells from PBMCs. These receptors were obtained from a young man in good health. Some clones in this sample may be carry-over from other donors' samples.

This rearrangement joins TRBV4-3 to TRBJ2-7, with 7 bases matching TRBD1. This CDR3 has 15 amino acids. V dropped 1 base and J dropped 3; count of bases not matched to a gene: 6. Germline V gene lookup returns CDR1 LGHNA and CDR2 YSLEER. CDR3 amino acids: CASSQVRDRDYEQYF. The CDR3 bases are TGCGCCAGCAGCCAAGTCCGGGACAGAGACTACGAGCAGTACTTC.

This clone has just one count. The CDR3 region is CASSLSLRRGGYEQYF. In DNA form, the CDR3 reads TGTGCCAGCAGTTTGTCCCTGAGGAGAGGGGGCTACGAGCAGTACTTC. This sequence joins TRBV28 and TRBJ2-7; maybe TRBD1 (6 bases). Trimming cost V 3 bases and J 3 bases, with 18 bases left between them. Germline CDR1 MDHEN, CDR2 SYDVKM. The CDR3 length is 16 residues.

The V and J genes are TRBV4-3 and TRBJ1-4; the D is unclear. This CDR3 is built from 14 residues. From germline, CDR1 is LGHNA and CDR2 YSLEER. Trimming stripped 0 bases from V and 8 bases from J, with 10 bases between. This CDR3 reads CASSQDTSGEKLFF. Here the CDR3 DNA reads TGCGCCAGCAGCCAAGATACCTCCGGGGAAAAACTGTTTTTT.

The J gene is TRBJ2-1, the V gene TRBV4-2, with 10 positions matching TRBD2. Trimming took 3 bases from V and 1 from J; bases not matched to a gene: 6. Germline V gives CDR1 LGHNA, CDR2 YNFKEQ. This CDR3 region has 17 residues. Here the CDR3 reads CASSQAGTSDSYNEQFF. The CDR3 DNA follows: TGTGCCAGCAGCCAGGCGGGGACTAGCGATTCCTACAATGAGCAGTTCTTC.

The V call is TRBV27, the J call TRBJ2-7, with D possibly matching TRBD2 (5 bases). Trimming left V 5 bases short and J 3 bases short, with 14 bases between. Germline V gene sequence: CDR1 MNHEY, CDR2 SMNVEV (reference sequence). The CDR3 is made up of 14 amino acids. The DNA of the CDR3 is TGTGCCAGCAGTGGTTGGGAGACCAACTACGAGCAGTACTTC. It translates to CASSGWETNYEQYF.

In its sample, this clone was seen once. The chain uses TRBV10-3 and TRBJ2-5; 9 nucleotides match TRBD1. V was pared by 4 bases and J by 2 bases, with 2 bases of the junction left unmatched. Germline CDR1 ENHRY, CDR2 SYGVKD. The CDR3 is made up of 14 amino acids. Here the CDR3 reads CAISGTGAQETQYF. The CDR3, as DNA: TGTGCCATCAGTGGGACAGGGGCTCAAGAGACCCAGTACTTC.

This clone has a single count. V usage is TRBV27 and J usage is TRBJ1-2; D is possibly TRBD1 (6 bases). V dropped 5 bases and J dropped 13 bases, with 20 bases sitting between them. This CDR3 contains 13 residues. Germline V gene data show CDR1 as MNHEY and CDR2 as SMNVEV (reference sequence). CDR3 DNA: TGTGCCAGCAGTCCAGATATATTACAGGGTTCCACCTTC. Its protein is CASSPDILQGSTF.

The J gene is TRBJ1-5, the V gene TRBV4-1; TRBD1 agrees at 7 bases. With V trimmed by 4 bases and J by 5 bases, 11 bases remained unmatched. CDR3 length equals 16 residues. The germline CDR1 and CDR2 sequences are MGHRA and YSYEKL. The chain's CDR3 is CASSPRSAGGDQPQHF. DNA for the CDR3: TGCGCCAGCAGCCCACGATCGGCAGGGGGGGATCAGCCCCAGCATTTT.

Of note for this clone: Other DNA sequences within the sample encode an identical CDR3. The CDR3 DNA sequence: TGTGCCAGCAGTTTAGCGGGAGCCACAGATACGCAGTATTTT. Translated, it gives CASSLAGATDTQYF. The chain couples TRBV28 to TRBJ2-3; TRBD2 agrees at 7 bases. From germline, CDR1 is MDHEN and CDR2 SYDVKM. This CDR3 is built from 14 residues. V gave up 2 bases and J gave up 2 bases; unmatched junction bases: 1. Drawing the rest from reference TRBV28 and TRBJ2-3, the complete variable domain is DVKVTQSSRYLVKRTGEKVFLECVQDMDHENMFWYRQDPGLGLRLIYFSYDVKMKEKGDIPEGYSVSREKKERFSLILESASTNQTSMYLCASSLAGATDTQYFGPGTRLTVL.

The chain joins TRBV7-2 to TRBJ2-1; D is perhaps TRBD1 or TRBD2 (5 bases each). This CDR3 region has 13 residues. Germline CDR1 SGHTA, CDR2 FQGNSA. Trimming pared 5 bases from V and 8 bases from J, leaving 13 bases between. The chain's CDR3 is CASSPGRGHEQFF. The CDR3 nucleotides read TGTGCCAGCAGCCCCGGACGGGGACATGAGCAGTTCTTC.

Note on this clone: The sample carries other DNA sequences with the same CDR3. The chain uses TRBV27 and TRBJ2-7; 7 bases fit TRBD1. CDR3 length equals 13 residues. The V segment lost 4 bases and the J segment 3 bases; nucleotides outside the gene matches: 3. Germline V gene lookup returns CDR1 MNHEY and CDR2 SMNVEV (reference sequence). The CDR3 reads CASSSGQLYEQYF. DNA of the CDR3: TGTGCCAGCAGTTCGGGACAGCTCTACGAGCAGTACTTC.

CDR3 nucleotides: TGCGCCAGCAGCCAAGATATGGGGACAGGGCGATTCAGAAACACCATATATTTT. Encoded protein: CASSQDMGTGRFRNTIYF. The rearrangement joins TRBV4-1 to TRBJ1-3, with 9 nucleotides matching TRBD1. The trim removed 0 bases at V and 5 bases at J, leaving 11 bases unmatched. Looked up from germline, CDR1 is MGHRA and CDR2 is YSYEKL. CDR3 length: 18 residues.

The J gene is TRBJ2-4, the V gene TRBV2; TRBD2 matches at 11 bases. Losses at the gene ends were 6 bases for V and 7 bases for J; bases not matched to a gene: 14. The CDR3 runs 17 residues. Germline assignment: CDR1 SNHLY and CDR2 FYNNEI. This chain's CDR3 is CASSEQAASGRWNIQYF. The CDR3 nucleotides read TGTGCCAGCAGCGAACAAGCAGCTAGCGGGAGGTGGAACATTCAGTACTTC.

V gene TRBV6-5 combines with J gene TRBJ2-2; D gene uncertain. The V and J ends lost 0 bases and 6 bases respectively, with 8 bases between them. From germline, CDR1 is MNHEY and CDR2 SVGAGI. The length of the CDR3 is 14 residues. The CDR3 DNA reads TGTGCCAGCAGTTACTCGTCGGTGGCCGGGGAGCTGTTTTTT. This sequence encodes CASSYSSVAGELFF.

On this clone: The same CDR3 is also encoded by other DNA sequences in this sample. The chain employs TRBV28 and TRBJ2-7, with 9 bases fitting TRBD1. V shed 3 bases and J 3 bases; nucleotides not matched to a gene: 3. The CDR3 contains 14 residues. CDR1 is MDHEN, CDR2 SYDVKM, per germline. The CDR3 DNA reads TGTGCCAGCAGTTTGTTGACAGGGGGCTACGAGCAGTACTTC. Amino acid sequence: CASSLLTGGYEQYF. Complete variable domain (other parts from reference TRBV28 and TRBJ2-7): DVKVTQSSRYLVKRTGEKVFLECVQDMDHENMFWYRQDPGLGLRLIYFSYDVKMKEKGDIPEGYSVSREKKERFSLILESASTNQTSMYLCASSLLTGGYEQYFGPGTRLTVT.